This passage covers 14 T cell receptor beta chains from one sample sequenced in a study of ipilimumab plus nivolumab after autologous stem cell transplantation. Produced via immunoSEQ multiplex PCR; TCRdb's table is partial and in-frame only. The data show some 43,000 clones, around nine tenths seen once. Specimen: PBMCs, collected in a trial of ipilimumab plus nivolumab as post-transplant consolidation. These receptors all come from a male donor with multiple myeloma.

V usage is TRBV5-1 and J usage is TRBJ2-1, with 7 positions matching TRBD2. The CDR3 has 17 amino acids. The germline V gene encodes CDR1 SGHRS and CDR2 YFSETQ. With V trimmed by 0 bases and J by 7 bases, 13 bases remained unmatched. CDR3 protein: CASSLDPGASGDNEQFF. The DNA of the CDR3 is TGCGCCAGCAGCTTGGACCCCGGGGCTAGCGGAGATAATGAGCAGTTCTTC. Complete variable domain (other parts from reference TRBV5-1 and TRBJ2-1): KAGVTQTPRYLIKTRGQQVTLSCSPISGHRSVSWYQQTPGQGLQFLFEYFSETQRNKGNFPGRFSGRQFSNSRSEMNVSTLELGDSALYLCASSLDPGASGDNEQFFGPGTRLTVL.

The CDR3 nucleotides are TGCGCCAGCAGCTTGAGGGGGAACCCGGAGGAAAAACTGTTTTTT. Its translation: CASSLRGNPEEKLFF. The gene calls are TRBV5-1 and TRBJ1-4, with D possibly TRBD1 on 6 matching bases. Trimming took 1 base from V and 8 from J, leaving 15 bases between them. The germline CDR1 and CDR2 sequences are SGHRS and YFSETQ. This CDR3 is built from 15 residues.

The gene calls are TRBV4-3 and TRBJ2-1, with 11 bases matching TRBD1. The length of the CDR3 is 15 residues. The V gene end was trimmed by 4 bases and the J gene end by 5 bases; junction bases not matched to a gene: 4. CDR1 is LGHNA and CDR2 is YSLEER in the germline V gene. The CDR3 DNA is TGCGCCAGCAGCCGAGGACAGGGGGCAGACAATGAGCAGTTCTTC. This encodes CASSRGQGADNEQFF.

The J gene is TRBJ1-1, the V gene TRBV18, with D maybe TRBD1 (6 bases). CDR3 size: 16 residues. Trimming left V 6 bases short and J 4 bases short, with 21 bases between. Germline CDR1 reads KGHSH; CDR2 reads LQKENI. CDR3 protein: CASSLLGGPVGTEAFF. The CDR3 DNA sequence: TGTGCCAGCTCGCTTCTTGGGGGGCCGGTTGGCACTGAAGCTTTCTTT.

The gene calls are TRBV4-3 and TRBJ2-5; D may be TRBD2 (5 bases). Looked up from germline, CDR1 is LGHNA and CDR2 is YSLEER. Trimming shortened V by 1 base and J by 1 base, and 7 bases separated the two germline ends. The CDR3 is 14 residues long. CDR3 residues: CASSQGGSQETQYF. Here the CDR3 DNA reads TGCGCCAGCAGCCAAGGAGGGTCCCAAGAGACCCAGTACTTC.

This sequence joins TRBV30 and TRBJ2-7, with D maybe TRBD1 (6 bases). The CDR3 length is 12 residues. Trimming took off 3 bases at V and 8 bases at J, with 14 bases between the two ends. Looked up from germline, CDR1 is GTSNPN and CDR2 is SVGIG (reference sequence). This chain's CDR3 is CAWSSGDLKQYF. CDR3 DNA: TGTGCCTGGAGCTCAGGGGATCTGAAGCAGTACTTC.

The chain carries TRBV11-2 and TRBJ2-7; the D is unclear. The germline gives CDR1 SGHAT, CDR2 FQNNGV. This CDR3 comprises 14 residues. V was shortened by 5 bases and J by 3 bases, with 14 bases between the two germline ends. DNA for the CDR3: TGTGCCAGCAGCCAGGAGTGGGGTAACTACGAGCAGTACTTC. This translates into CASSQEWGNYEQYF. The full variable domain, its missing parts supplied by reference TRBV11-2 and TRBJ2-7, is EAGVAQSPRYKIIEKRQSVAFWCNPISGHATLYWYQQILGQGPKLLIQFQNNGVVDDSQLPKDRFSAERLKGVDSTLKIQPAKLEDSAVYLCASSQEWGNYEQYFGPGTRLTVT.

The rearrangement links TRBV29-1 to TRBJ1-1; 9 nucleotides match TRBD1. V was clipped by 7 bases and J by 3 bases; unmatched bases: 0. The CDR3 runs to 11 residues. The germline gives CDR1 SQVTM, CDR2 ANQGSEA. CDR3: CSGTGDTEAFF. In DNA form, the CDR3 reads TGCAGCGGGACAGGGGACACTGAAGCTTTCTTT.

The table lists this clone with a count of one. The V gene is TRBV29-1, the J gene TRBJ2-1; D remains unclear. Germline CDR1 reads SQVTM; CDR2 reads ANQGSEA. V was pared by 1 base and J by 0 bases, with 13 bases between. The length of the CDR3 is 16 residues. The CDR3 is CSVEVHDPSSYNEQFF. CDR3 nucleotides: TGCAGCGTTGAAGTCCACGATCCCAGCTCCTACAATGAGCAGTTCTTC.

The J gene is TRBJ2-1, the V gene TRBV7-2; 11 nucleotides align to TRBD2. Germline assignment: CDR1 SGHTA and CDR2 FQGNSA. V lost 3 bases and J lost 8; bases outside the gene matches: 6. CDR3 length equals 15 residues. Here the CDR3 DNA reads TGTGCCAGCAGCTTTTATAGCGGGAGGGGAGATGAGCAGTTCTTC. The encoded protein is CASSFYSGRGDEQFF.

This sequence joins TRBV5-5 and TRBJ1-1; D possibly corresponds to TRBD1 (6 bases). V lost 2 bases and J lost 3, with 11 bases in between. There are 14 residues in the CDR3. CDR1 SGHKS and CDR2 YYEKEE come from the germline V gene (reference sequence). The CDR3 nucleotides are TGTGCCAGCAGCTTCTTAAGGGGGTACACTGAAGCTTTCTTT. Amino acid sequence: CASSFLRGYTEAFF.

The chain joins TRBV19 to TRBJ2-5; D possibly corresponds to TRBD1 (6 bases). The DNA end is more similar to TRBJ2-7, so the J call may be wrong. Germline V gene data show CDR1 as LNHDA and CDR2 as SQIVND (reference sequence). The CDR3 contains 14 residues. CDR3 loop: CASSIGQGIGEQYF. The CDR3 DNA reads TGTGCCAGTAGTATAGGCCAGGGGATTGGCGAGCAGTACTTC.

The chain has TRBV7-8 and TRBJ2-7, with 8 bases lining up with TRBD2. Germline lookup yields CDR1 SGHVS and CDR2 FQNEAQ. V gave up 5 bases and J gave up 3 bases; unmatched junction bases: 6. The CDR3 runs 14 residues. CDR3 region: CASSPGGAIYEQYF. The CDR3 DNA is TGTGCCAGCAGCCCGGGGGGGGCCATCTACGAGCAGTACTTC. The complete variable domain, with remaining parts taken from reference TRBV7-8 and TRBJ2-7, reads GAGVSQSPRYKVAKRGQDVALRCDPISGHVSLFWYQQALGQGPEFLTYFQNEAQLDKSGLPSDRFFAERPEGSVSTLKIQRTQQEDSAVYLCASSPGGAIYEQYFGPGTRLTVT.

V is TRBV10-3 and J is TRBJ1-1; TRBD1 is a possible D gene (6 bases). This CDR3 has 13 amino acids. Trimming pared 8 bases from V and 3 bases from J, leaving 13 bases between. Looked up from germline, CDR1 is ENHRY and CDR2 is SYGVKD. The CDR3 coding sequence is TGTGCCATCGGGCCAGGGGTATACACTGAAGCTTTCTTT. This translates into CAIGPGVYTEAFF.